This note documents a single T cell receptor (beta chain) sequence. Its antigen is still unknown. Donors were ostensibly healthy at sampling, although undocumented immune exposures were probable. Germline CDR1 is MDHEN and CDR2 is SYDVKM. The CDR3 is made up of 16 amino acids. V shed 2 bases, J shed 9 bases, and the junction held 11 bases outside the gene matches. This record belongs to a study of cytomegalovirus exposure and HLA in healthy donors. Study observations and caveats: In a later analysis, HLA-C alleles had the fewest associated TCRs, DRB1 alleles the most. It was reported in a later analysis that an Asian-associated ancestry cluster showed fewer N-insertions than the roughly 620-donor mean. Links to common viral pathogens appeared, in a later analysis, for several of the most significant clusters.

The PCR had 60 Vbeta and 13 Jbeta primers. The repertoire was sequenced with immunoSEQ multiplex PCR; TCRdb's copy has only in-frame clones and lacks some. Counted here are around 150,000 clones, roughly 77% occurring once; the ten biggest clones make up less than 9.5%. The gene calls are TRBV28 and TRBJ2-1, with 9 bases that match TRBD2. Sequencing was done on a sample of PBMCs. This receptor was taken from a woman between 40 and 50 years old in good health and CMV-seropositive. CDR3 region: CASSLGGPSGITEQFF. The CDR3 region has the DNA TGTGCCAGCAGTTTAGGGGGGCCTAGCGGGATAACTGAGCAGTTCTTC. The full variable domain, completed using reference TRBV28 and TRBJ2-1, is DVKVTQSSRYLVKRTGEKVFLECVQDMDHENMFWYRQDPGLGLRLIYFSYDVKMKEKGDIPEGYSVSREKKERFSLILESASTNQTSMYLCASSLGGPSGITEQFFGPGTRLTVL.